This entry is about one T cell receptor beta chain. As yet, its antigen is unknown. The data were taken from a study of Ad26.COV2.S vaccination and SARS-CoV-2 variants. Overall study results and limits: Comparability of non-spike TCR breadth was observed across vaccine and placebo recipients.

Profiling relied on immunoSEQ multiplex PCR, and the TCRdb table lists in-frame clones only, not all of them. The sample comprises around 450,000 clones, 89% of which are singletons, and 2.5% to 3% rests with the top ten. Treatment in this sample: 15 to 20 received Ad26.COV2.S at low or high dose, single or two shots; several received placebo; per-sample allocation not given. After the first vaccine or placebo injection, samples were drawn on day 63. V was shortened by 5 bases and J by 1 base, with 11 bases between the two germline ends. Germline CDR1 LNHNV, CDR2 YYDKDF (reference sequence). The CDR3 runs to 14 residues.

The clonotype originates from a person between 18 and 59 years old who received the Ad26.COV2.S COVID-19 vaccine or a placebo. This specimen consisted of peripheral blood, obtained in a trial of Ad26.COV2.S vaccine versus placebo. The J gene is TRBJ2-5, the V gene TRBV15, with a possible D match to TRBD1 (6 bases). As DNA, the CDR3 is TGTGCCACCAGCTTACGGACAGCCCAAGAGACCCAGTACTTC. Encoded protein: CATSLRTAQETQYF.